A single sample gave rise to the 2 T cell receptor beta chains below, sequenced in a study of control samples from healthy donors and cancer patients. Using immunoSEQ multiplex PCR, the repertoire was profiled, and TCRdb retains in-frame clones only, with some absent. The table lists some 23,000 clones, more than 70% of them singletons. The sequencing sample was made of PBMCs. The receptors stem from a man between 60 and 75 years old with head and neck cancer.

V and J are TRBV13 and TRBJ2-5; tentative D call: TRBD1 (6 bases). With 4 bases removed from V and 5 bases from J, the gap between germline ends came to 14 bases. CDR1 and CDR2 from the germline V gene are PRHDT and FYEKMQ (reference sequence). The CDR3 consists of 14 residues. The DNA of the CDR3 is TGTGCCAGCAGCTCGAACACCCAGGGGGAGACCCAGTACTTC. This encodes CASSSNTQGETQYF.

The chain combines TRBV19 with TRBJ1-1; D ambiguous. Germline CDR1 is LNHDA and CDR2 is SQIVND (reference sequence). The CDR3 is 14 amino acids. V dropped 3 bases and J dropped 1 base, with 9 bases sitting between them. CDR3 DNA: TGTGCCAGTAGTATTAATGAGGGGAACACTGAAGCTTTCTTT. Encoded protein: CASSINEGNTEAFF.